There are a few counts of the clone carrying this T cell receptor beta chain. What it binds is not known. This sample's time point: blood from clinic visit 5 months post-surgery; TSC patient then seizure free. Sequencing was limited to surgery cases with top T cell transcript signatures in brain tissue. TCRdb's table, derived via immunoSEQ multiplex PCR, lists solely in-frame clones and lacks some. In the table there are under 400,000 clones, over 90% of which are singletons. This record belongs to a study of brain T cells in children with intractable seizures. Study-wide results and limits: Pre-surgery blood may have been undersampled, hiding some clones.

V lost 2 bases to trimming and J lost 6 bases, with 13 bases between them. In germline, CDR1 is SEHNR, CDR2 FQNEAQ (reference sequence). The CDR3 extends over 14 amino acids. The receptor was derived from a boy in the first two years of life with tuberous sclerosis and intractable seizures. The specimen comprised peripheral blood, sampled around 5 months after surgery. V and J are TRBV7-9 and TRBJ1-1; D is unresolved. Here the CDR3 reads CASSLLVLNAEAFF. The CDR3 DNA reads as TGTGCCAGCAGCTTACTCGTGCTAAACGCTGAAGCTTTCTTT.